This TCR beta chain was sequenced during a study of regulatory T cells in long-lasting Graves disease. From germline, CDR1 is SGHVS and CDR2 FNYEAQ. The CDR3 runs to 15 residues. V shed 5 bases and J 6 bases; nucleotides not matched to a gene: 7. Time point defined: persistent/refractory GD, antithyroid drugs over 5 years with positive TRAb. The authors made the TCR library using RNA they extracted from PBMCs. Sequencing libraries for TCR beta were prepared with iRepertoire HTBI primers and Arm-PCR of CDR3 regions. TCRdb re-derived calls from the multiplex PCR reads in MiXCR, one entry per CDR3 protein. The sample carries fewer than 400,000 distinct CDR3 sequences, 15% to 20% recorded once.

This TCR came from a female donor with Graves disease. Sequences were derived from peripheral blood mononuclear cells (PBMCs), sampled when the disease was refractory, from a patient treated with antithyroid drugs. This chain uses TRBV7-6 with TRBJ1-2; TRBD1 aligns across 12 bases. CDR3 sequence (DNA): TGTGCCAGCAGCAAGCGGGACAGGGGGCGCGATGGCTACACCTTC. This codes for CASSKRDRGRDGYTF. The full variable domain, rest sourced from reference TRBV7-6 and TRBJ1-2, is GAGVSQSPRYKVTKRGQDVALRCDPISGHVSLYWYRQALGQGPEFLTYFNYEAQQDKSGLPNDRFSAERPEGSISTLTIQRTEQRDSAMYRCASSKRDRGRDGYTFGSGTRLTVV.